These 2 T cell receptor beta chains were sequenced from one sample in a study of cytomegalovirus exposure and HLA in healthy donors. Use of 60 Vbeta and 13 Jbeta primers characterized the PCR. This table comes from immunoSEQ multiplex PCR, and its TCRdb copy is limited to in-frame clones, with some not included. Seen here are more than 45,000 clones, 70% to 80% observed once, and the top ten hold 2.5% to 3%. Sequencing input: PBMCs. The receptors originated from a woman aged 40 to 49 in good health and CMV-seropositive.

In this sample, this clone turned up a few times. CDR3 in amino acids: CASSLIQGVATEAFF. CDR3 sequence (DNA): TGTGCCAGCAGCTTAATACAGGGGGTGGCCACTGAAGCTTTCTTT. This sequence joins TRBV7-8 and TRBJ1-1, with 8 bases fitting TRBD1. After removal of 2 bases from V and 4 bases from J, the junction contained 6 bases not matched to a gene. CDR1 SGHVS and CDR2 FQNEAQ come from the germline V gene. This CDR3 is built from 15 residues.

The V gene is TRBV10-3, the J gene TRBJ2-7, with 11 nucleotides matching TRBD1. The CDR3 has 13 residues. With 9 bases clipped from V and 4 bases from J, the junction kept 5 bases outside the gene matches. Germline CDR1 ENHRY, CDR2 SYGVKD. The CDR3 nucleotides read TGTGCCATGGGAGGGGACAGGGGGTACGAGCAGTACTTC. This sequence encodes CAMGGDRGYEQYF.